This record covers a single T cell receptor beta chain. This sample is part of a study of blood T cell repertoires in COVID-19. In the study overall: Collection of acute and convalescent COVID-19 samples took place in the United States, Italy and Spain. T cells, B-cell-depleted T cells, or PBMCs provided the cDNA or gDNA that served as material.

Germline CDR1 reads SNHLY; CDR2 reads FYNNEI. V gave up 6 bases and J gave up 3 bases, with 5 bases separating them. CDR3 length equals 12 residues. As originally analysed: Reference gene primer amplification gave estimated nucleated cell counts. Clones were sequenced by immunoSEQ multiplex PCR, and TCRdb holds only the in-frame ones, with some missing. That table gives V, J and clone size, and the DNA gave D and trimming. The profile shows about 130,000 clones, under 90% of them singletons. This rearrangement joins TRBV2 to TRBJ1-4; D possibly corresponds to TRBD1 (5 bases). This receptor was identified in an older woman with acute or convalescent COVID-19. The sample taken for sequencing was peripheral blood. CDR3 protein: CASSRANEKLFF. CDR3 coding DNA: TGTGCCAGCAGCAGGGCTAATGAAAAACTGTTTTTT.